This T cell receptor (beta chain) is from a study of CD8 T cells in Susac syndrome. Treatment-naive patients with stable or active relapsing-remitting disease were the multiple sclerosis controls. Study results and caveats: The study's TCR sequencing and HLA analysis covered a relatively small number of individuals, and the study acknowledged this.

RNA totalling roughly 0.5 to 1 ug underwent reverse transcription with random hexamers. Amplification of TCR beta CDR3 across 54 Vbeta and 13 Jbeta was performed with immunoSEQ multiplex PCR. Using its own MiXCR run on the immunoSEQ multiplex PCR reads, TCRdb lists one record per CDR3 protein. Of some 450,000 distinct CDR3 sequences listed, more than 80% are singletons. Germline CDR1 is MNHNS and CDR2 is SASEGT. The CDR3 covers 14 residues. J gave up 7 bases and V 3 bases, and 8 bases lay outside the gene matches. This clonotype was picked up a small number of times. Its antigen is as yet unknown. The rearrangement uses TRBV6-1 and TRBJ2-7, with 8 bases aligning to TRBD1. The clonotype originates from a human donor with multiple sclerosis. The sequencing sample was made of CD8+ T cells from PBMCs. The DNA for the CDR3 is TGTGCCAGCAGTGATCGGACAGGGCTCTGGGAGCAGTACTTC. Encoded protein: CASSDRTGLWEQYF.